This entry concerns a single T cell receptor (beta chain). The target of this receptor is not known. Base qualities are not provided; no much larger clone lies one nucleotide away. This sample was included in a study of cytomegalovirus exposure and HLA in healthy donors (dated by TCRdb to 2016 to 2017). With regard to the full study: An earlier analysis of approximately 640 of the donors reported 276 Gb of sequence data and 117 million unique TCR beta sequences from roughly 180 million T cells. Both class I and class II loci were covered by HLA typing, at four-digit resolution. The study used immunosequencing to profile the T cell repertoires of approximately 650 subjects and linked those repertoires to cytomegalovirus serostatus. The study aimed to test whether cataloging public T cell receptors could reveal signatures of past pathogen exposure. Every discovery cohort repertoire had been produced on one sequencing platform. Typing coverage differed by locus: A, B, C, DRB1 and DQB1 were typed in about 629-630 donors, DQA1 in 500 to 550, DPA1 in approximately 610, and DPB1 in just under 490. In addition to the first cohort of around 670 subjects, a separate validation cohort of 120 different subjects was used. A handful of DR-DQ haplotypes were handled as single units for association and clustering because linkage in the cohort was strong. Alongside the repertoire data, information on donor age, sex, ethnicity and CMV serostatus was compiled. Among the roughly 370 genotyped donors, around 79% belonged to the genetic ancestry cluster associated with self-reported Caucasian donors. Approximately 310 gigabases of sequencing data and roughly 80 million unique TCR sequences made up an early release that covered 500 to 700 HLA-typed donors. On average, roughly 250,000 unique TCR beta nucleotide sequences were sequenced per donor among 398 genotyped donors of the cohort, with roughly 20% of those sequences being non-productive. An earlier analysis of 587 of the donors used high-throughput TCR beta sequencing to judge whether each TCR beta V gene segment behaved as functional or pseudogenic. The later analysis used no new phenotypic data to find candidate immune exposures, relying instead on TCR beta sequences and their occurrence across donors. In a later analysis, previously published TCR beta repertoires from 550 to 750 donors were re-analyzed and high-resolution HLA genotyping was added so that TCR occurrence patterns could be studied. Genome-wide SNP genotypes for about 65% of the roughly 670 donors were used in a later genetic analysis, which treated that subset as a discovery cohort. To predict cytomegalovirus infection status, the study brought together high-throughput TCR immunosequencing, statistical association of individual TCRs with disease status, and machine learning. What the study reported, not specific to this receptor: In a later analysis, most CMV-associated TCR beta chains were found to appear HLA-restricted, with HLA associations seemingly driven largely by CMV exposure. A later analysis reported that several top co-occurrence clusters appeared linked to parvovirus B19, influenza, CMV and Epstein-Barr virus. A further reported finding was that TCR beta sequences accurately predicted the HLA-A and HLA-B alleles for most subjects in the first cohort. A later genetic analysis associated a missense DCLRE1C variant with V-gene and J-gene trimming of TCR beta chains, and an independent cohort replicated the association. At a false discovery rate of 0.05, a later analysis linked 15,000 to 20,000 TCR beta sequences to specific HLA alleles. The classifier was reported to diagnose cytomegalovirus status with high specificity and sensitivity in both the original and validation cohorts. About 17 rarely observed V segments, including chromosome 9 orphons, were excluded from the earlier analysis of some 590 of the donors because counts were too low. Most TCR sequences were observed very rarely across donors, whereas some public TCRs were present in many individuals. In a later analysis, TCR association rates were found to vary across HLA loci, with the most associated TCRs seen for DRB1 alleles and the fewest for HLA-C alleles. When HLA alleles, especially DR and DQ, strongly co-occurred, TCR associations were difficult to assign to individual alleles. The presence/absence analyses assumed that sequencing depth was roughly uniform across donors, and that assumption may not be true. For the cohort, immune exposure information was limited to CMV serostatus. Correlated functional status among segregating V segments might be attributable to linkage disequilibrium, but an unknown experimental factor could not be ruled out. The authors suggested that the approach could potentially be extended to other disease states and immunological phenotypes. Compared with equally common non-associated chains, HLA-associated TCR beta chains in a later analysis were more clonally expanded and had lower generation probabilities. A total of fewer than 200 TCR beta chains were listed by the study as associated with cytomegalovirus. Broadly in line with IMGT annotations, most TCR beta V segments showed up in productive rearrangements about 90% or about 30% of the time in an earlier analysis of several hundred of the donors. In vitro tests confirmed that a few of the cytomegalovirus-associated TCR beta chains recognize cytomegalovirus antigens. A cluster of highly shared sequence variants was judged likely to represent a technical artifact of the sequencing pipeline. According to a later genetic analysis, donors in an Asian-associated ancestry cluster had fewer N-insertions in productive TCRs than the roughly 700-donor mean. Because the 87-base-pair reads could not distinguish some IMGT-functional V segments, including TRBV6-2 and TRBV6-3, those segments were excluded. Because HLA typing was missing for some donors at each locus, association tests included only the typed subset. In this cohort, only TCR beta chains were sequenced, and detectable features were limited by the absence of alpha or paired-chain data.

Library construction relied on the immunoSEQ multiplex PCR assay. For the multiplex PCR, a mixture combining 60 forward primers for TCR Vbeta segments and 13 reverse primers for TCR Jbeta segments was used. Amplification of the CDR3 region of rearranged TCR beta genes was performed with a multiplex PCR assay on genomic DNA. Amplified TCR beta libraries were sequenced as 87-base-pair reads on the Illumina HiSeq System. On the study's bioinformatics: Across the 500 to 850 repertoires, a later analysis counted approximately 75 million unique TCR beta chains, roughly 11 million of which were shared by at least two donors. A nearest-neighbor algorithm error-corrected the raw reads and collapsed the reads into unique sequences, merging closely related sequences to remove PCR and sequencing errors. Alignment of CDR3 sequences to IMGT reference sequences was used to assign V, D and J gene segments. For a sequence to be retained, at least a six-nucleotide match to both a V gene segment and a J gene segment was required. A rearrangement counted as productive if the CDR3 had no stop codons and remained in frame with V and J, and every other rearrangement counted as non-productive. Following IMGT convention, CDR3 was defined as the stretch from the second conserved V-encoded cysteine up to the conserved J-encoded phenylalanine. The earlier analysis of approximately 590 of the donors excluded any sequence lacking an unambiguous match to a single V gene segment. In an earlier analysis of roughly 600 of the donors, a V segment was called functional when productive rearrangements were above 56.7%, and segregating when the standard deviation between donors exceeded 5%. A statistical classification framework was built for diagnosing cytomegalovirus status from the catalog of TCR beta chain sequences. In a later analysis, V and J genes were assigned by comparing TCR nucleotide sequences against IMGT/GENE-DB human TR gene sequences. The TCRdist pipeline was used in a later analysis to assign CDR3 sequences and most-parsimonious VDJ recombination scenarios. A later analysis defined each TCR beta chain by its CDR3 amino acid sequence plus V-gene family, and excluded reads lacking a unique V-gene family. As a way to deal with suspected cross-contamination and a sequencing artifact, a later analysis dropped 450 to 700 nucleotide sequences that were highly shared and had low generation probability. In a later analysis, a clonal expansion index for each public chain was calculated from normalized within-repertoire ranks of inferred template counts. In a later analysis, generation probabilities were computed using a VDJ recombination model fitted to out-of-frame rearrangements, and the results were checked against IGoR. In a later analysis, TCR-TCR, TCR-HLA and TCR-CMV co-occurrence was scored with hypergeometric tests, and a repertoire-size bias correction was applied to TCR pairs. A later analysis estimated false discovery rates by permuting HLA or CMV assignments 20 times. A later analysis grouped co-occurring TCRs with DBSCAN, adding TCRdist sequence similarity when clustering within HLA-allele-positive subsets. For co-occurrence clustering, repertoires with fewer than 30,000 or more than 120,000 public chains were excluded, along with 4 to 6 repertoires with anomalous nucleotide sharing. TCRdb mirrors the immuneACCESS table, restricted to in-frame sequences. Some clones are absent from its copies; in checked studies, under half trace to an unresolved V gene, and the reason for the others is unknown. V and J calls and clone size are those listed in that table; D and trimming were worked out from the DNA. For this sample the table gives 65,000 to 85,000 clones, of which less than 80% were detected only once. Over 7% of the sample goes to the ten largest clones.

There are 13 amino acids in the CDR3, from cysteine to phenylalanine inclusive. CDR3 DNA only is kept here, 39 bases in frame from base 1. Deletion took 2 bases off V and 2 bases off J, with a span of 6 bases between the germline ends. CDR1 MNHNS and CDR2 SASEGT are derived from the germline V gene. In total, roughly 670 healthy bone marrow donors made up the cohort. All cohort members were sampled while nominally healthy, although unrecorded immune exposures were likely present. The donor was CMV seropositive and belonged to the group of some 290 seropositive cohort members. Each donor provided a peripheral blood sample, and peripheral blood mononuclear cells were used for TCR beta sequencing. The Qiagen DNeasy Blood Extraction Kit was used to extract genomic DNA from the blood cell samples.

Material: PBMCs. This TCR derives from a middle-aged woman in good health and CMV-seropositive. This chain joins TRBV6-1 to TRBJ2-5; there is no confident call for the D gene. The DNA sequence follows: TGTGCCAGCAGTGAACAGAATCAAGAGACCCAGTACTTC. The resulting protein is CASSEQNQETQYF.